A selection of T cell receptor beta chains follows, all from one sample in a study of blood T cell repertoires in COVID-19. The repertoire was sequenced with immunoSEQ multiplex PCR; TCRdb's copy has only in-frame clones and lacks some. The sample lists a few hundred thousand clones, about 90% seen once, with about 2.2% in the top ten. Specimen: peripheral blood. Source of these receptors: a woman aged 25 to 45 who had recovered from COVID-19. Both conserved end residues are part of each CDR3. The D gene is left open where the match is weak. Clone size is stated in some rows and not others, as once, few, many or a class when expanded.

TGTGCCAGCAGCTTAGAAGGGGGCAAAGTCTACGAGCAGTACTTC | CASSLEGGKVYEQYF | TRBV13 | . | TRBJ2-7 | TRBD1
TGCAGCGCCGACGCTTTGAGGGTTGGGGGCTACACCTTC | CSADALRVGGYTF | TRBV29-1 | . | TRBJ1-2 | .
TGTGCCAGCAGCTCCAAATCAGGGACAGGGGGTACTGAAGCTTTCTTT | CASSSKSGTGGTEAFF | TRBV5-4 | . | TRBJ1-1 | TRBD1
TGTGCCAGCAGAGCGGTCCCGAACACCGGGGAGCTGTTTTTT | CASRAVPNTGELFF | TRBV6-5 | few | TRBJ2-2 | .
TGTGCCAGTAGTATACGGACAGGCTCTAATTCACCCCTCCACTTT | CASSIRTGSNSPLHF | TRBV19 | . | TRBJ1-6 | TRBD1
TGTGCCAGCAGTTTCCTAGCGGGGGGGCCCAATGAGCAGTTCTTC | CASSFLAGGPNEQFF | TRBV13 | . | TRBJ2-1 | TRBD2
TGTGCCAGCAGTGAGTTGGGGGCCATGAATGAAAAACTGTTTTTT | CASSELGAMNEKLFF | TRBV6-1 | . | TRBJ1-4 | .
TGTGCCAGCAGTGAAGTTGTCAGGGGTAAAGGTTTCTTT | CASSEVVRGKGFF | TRBV2 | few | TRBJ1-1 | .
TGTGCCAGCAGCGCAGGACAGGGGGATAGGTTAAACGAGCAGTACTTC | CASSAGQGDRLNEQYF | TRBV9 | few | TRBJ2-7 | TRBD1
TGTGCCAGTAGTACGGGACTAGCAAACGAGCAGTACTTC | CASSTGLANEQYF | TRBV19 | . | TRBJ2-7 | TRBD2
TGTGCCAGCAGTGAAGCGGCCGACTTATATCGGCCCCAGCATTTT | CASSEAADLYRPQHF | TRBV6-1 | . | TRBJ1-5 | .
TGTGCCAGCAGCGCGGGACTAGCGGGAGCGATGCAGTACTTC | CASSAGLAGAMQYF | TRBV9 | . | TRBJ2-7 | TRBD2
TGTGCCAGCAGGCCCCCTAGGACTCCGGGCCGCCACTATAATTCACCCCTCCACTTT | CASRPPRTPGRHYNSPLHF | TRBV27 | . | TRBJ1-6 | .
TGTGCCAGCAGTGAAGTAACTAGTCCTCTGCTAGCCAAAAACATTCAGTACTTC | CASSEVTSPLLAKNIQYF | TRBV6-1 | . | TRBJ2-4 | .
TGCAGCGTTGAAGATGACGGGCTAGCGGGGACCGGGGAGCTGTTTTTT | CSVEDDGLAGTGELFF | TRBV29-1 | . | TRBJ2-2 | TRBD2
TGTGCCAGCAGCCCCCCCCGAGAAGGCCGGGAGCAGCCCCAGCATTTT | CASSPPREGREQPQHF | TRBV28 | . | TRBJ1-5 | .
TGTGCCACCAGCCGGACTAGCGGGGACAATGAGCAGTTCTTC | CATSRTSGDNEQFF | TRBV24-1 | . | TRBJ2-1 | TRBD2